This T cell receptor beta chain originates from a study of T cell repertoires in cytomegalovirus infection. The overall study: Shared public TCR beta signatures pointed to both CMV infection and a matching HLA type. General study findings and limits: Ex vivo, HLA-C-restricted CMV-specific TCR beta clonotypes prevailed over the rest of the response. The cumulative frequency of public TCR beta families distinguished individuals who carried CMV together with the relevant HLA.

In TCRdb, the reads were re-called with MiXCR into one record per CDR3 protein. This table has about 740,000 distinct CDR3 sequences, about 40% appearing once. Remarks on this clonotype: Its matching antigen is unknown.

The sequenced material came from PBMCs. The sequence was collected from a human donor in good health (CMV status not recorded). Some clones in this sample may be carry-over from other donors' samples.

CDR3 coding DNA: TGCGCCAGCAGCCAAGGGGGTCTAGGGCAATCACCCCTCCACTTT. It translates to CASSQGGLGQSPLHF. The chain combines TRBV4-1 with TRBJ1-6; D not certain. With 1 base removed from V and 10 bases from J, the gap between germline ends came to 14 bases. This CDR3 region has 15 residues. Looked up from germline, CDR1 is MGHRA and CDR2 is YSYEKL.